The entry below gives a single T cell receptor beta chain sequence along with its context. The antigen it recognizes is unknown. Qualities for individual bases were not recorded, and no much larger clone is one base off. This specimen comes from a study of T cells after yellow fever vaccination (dated by TCRdb to the late 2010s). Some background on the complete study: The SMART-Seq v4 Ultra Low Input RNA kit was used to prepare libraries from fractions with low cell numbers. To track T-cell clones before and after primary and booster YFV17D yellow fever vaccination, bulk TCR alpha and beta repertoires were sequenced longitudinally. Two healthy male donors made up the cohort, one aged 18 to 30 years and the other aged 30 to 40 years. Blood samples were taken at several timepoints before and after primary and secondary immunization, and bulk PBMC replicates and cell subsets were isolated.

The meaning of the sample's treatment or condition label: live attenuated yellow fever vaccine strain. Two biological replicates of bulk PBMCs were collected at each blood-draw timepoint. A standard Ficoll-Paque protocol was used to isolate PBMCs from peripheral blood. RNA was extracted with TriZol from bulk PBMCs, CD4 and CD8 fractions, and dextramer-positive and dextramer-negative fractions. V drops 3 bases and J drops 10 bases, leaving 20 bases in between. CDR1 and CDR2, looked up from the germline V gene (reference sequence), are SGHNT and YYREEE. The CDR3 numbers 16 residues from cysteine through phenylalanine. Only the CDR3 portion is preserved as DNA: 48 bases, with reading frame beginning at the first base. Sequencer: Illumina NovaSeq 6000. TCR cDNA was synthesized by 5'RACE template switching, through which a universal primer site and unique molecular identifiers were introduced. Priming for cDNA synthesis came from both the TCR alpha and TCR beta constant segments. Two PCR steps were used to amplify libraries, with sample barcodes and sequencing adapters being added in the second step. Sequencing of the libraries was done on either Illumina HiSeq 2500 (2x100 bp) or NovaSeq (2x150 bp). The authors' pipeline ran thus. MIGEC handled demultiplexing of reads and collapsing into UMI consensus sequences, while MiXCR performed V(D)J alignment. Using edgeR on replicate PBMC samples, clonotypes were called vaccine-responding if FDR was below 0.01 and the log2 fold change was above 5 up to day 15. Bulk clonotypes were assigned CD4 or CD8 identity according to which sequenced CD4 or CD8 repertoire held them at higher abundance. Using fastp at Q25 and MiXCR, TCRdb reprocessed the public reads and kept productive beta chains. Each record represents a unique CDR3 protein, reported with the most common genes and DNA among its rows. None of the V and J calls come from the authors' own analysis; TCRdb made them. Present in this sample are hundreds of thousands of distinct CDR3 sequences, roughly a sixth of which were seen just once. 18% of the sample belongs to the ten largest clones.

The research as a whole found: A small fraction of clonotypes showed up in both the CD4 and CD8 compartments, probably as a result of convergent recombination. After the booster, most clones that had expanded after primary vaccination were detected again (almost 97% of CD4 and about 88% of CD8), suggesting broad maintenance of memory. The study included only a couple of donors, which limits how far the findings can be generalized. Because abundant contaminating clonotypes from the bulk population could be contained in FACS-sorted repertoires, computational filtering was required. Compared with the primary T-cell response, the secondary T-cell response was faster but weaker, reaching its peak on day 5 rather than on day 15.

Recombination linked TRBV5-4 to TRBJ1-6, with no confidently assigned D gene. This sequence was found in a man between 18 and 29 years old who received the YFV17D yellow fever vaccine. Specimen: PBMCs, collected before the yellow fever booster vaccination. CDR3 sequence: CASSSYTPVRNSPLHF. The DNA sequence follows: TGTGCCAGCAGCTCCTATACTCCGGTCAGGAACTCACCCCTCCACTTT.